This T cell receptor beta chain originates from a study of cytomegalovirus exposure and HLA in healthy donors. In the PCR, 60 Vbeta and 13 Jbeta primers were used. This table comes from immunoSEQ multiplex PCR, and its TCRdb copy is limited to in-frame clones, with some not included. The profile covers 150,000 to 200,000 clones, with approximately 80% appearing a single time and over 2% taken by the ten largest. The CDR3 is 14 amino acids. V lost 7 bases and J 4 bases, leaving 15 bases between the germline ends. Looked up from germline, CDR1 is MNHEY and CDR2 is SVGAGI. Only one count was recorded for this clone.

The chain is built from TRBV6-5 and TRBJ2-3; no firm D call. The sequencing input was PBMCs. This clonotype originated in a woman aged 45-60 years in good health and CMV-seronegative. CDR3 coding DNA: TGTGCCAGCACCAGCGACCCATCCTCAGATACGCAGTATTTT. This sequence encodes CASTSDPSSDTQYF.